This T cell receptor (beta chain) stems from a study of a mutant IDH1 vaccine in newly diagnosed glioma. This clone was seen only once. Time point here: baseline, week 1 (first vaccination visit). Treatment in this sample: pre-vaccination baseline after standard-of-care therapy. V lost 4 bases, J lost 0 bases, and 22 bases lay in between. Germline V gene sequence: CDR1 SGHRS, CDR2 YFSETQ. The CDR3 length is 18 residues. Sequencing used immunoSEQ multiplex PCR; TCRdb keeps in-frame clones, though not all of them. The table lists more than 80,000 clones, 83% of them singletons. The rearrangement joins TRBV5-1 to TRBJ1-1, with a weak D call TRBD1 (5 bases). This clonotype was sampled from a woman aged 50 to 65 with glioma. Specimen: PBMCs, collected from a glioma patient treated with radiotherapy, temozolomide or both. The CDR3 here is CASSLLARGRAMNTEAFF. The CDR3 bases are TGCGCCAGCAGCCTTCTTGCTCGGGGGAGGGCCATGAACACTGAAGCTTTCTTT.